The 7 T cell receptor beta chains given below trace back to one sample, sequenced in a study of cytomegalovirus exposure and HLA in healthy donors. The PCR used 60 Vbeta and 13 Jbeta primers. Profiling relied on immunoSEQ multiplex PCR, and the TCRdb table lists in-frame clones only, not all of them. The table lists tens of thousands of clones, 65% to 70% of them singletons. The sample was PBMCs. Every receptor here comes from a man in his forties or fifties in good health and CMV-seropositive.

The chain's CDR3 is CAWSRPGYANEKLFF. The CDR3 DNA follows: TGTGCCTGGAGTCGTCCGGGGTACGCTAATGAAAAACTGTTTTTT. The chain couples TRBV30 to TRBJ1-4, with D uncertain. The CDR3 has 15 residues. V was trimmed by 2 bases and J by 3 bases, leaving 13 bases between them. The germline CDR1 and CDR2 sequences are GTSNPN and SVGIG (reference sequence).

This clone was seen just once. CDR3 in amino acids: CASTRGQNTEAFF. CDR3 nucleotides: TGTGCCAGTACCCGAGGCCAGAACACTGAAGCTTTCTTT. The chain combines TRBV19 with TRBJ1-1; unclear D gene. CDR1 and CDR2 (germline): LNHDA, SQIVND (reference sequence). The CDR3 has 13 amino acids. V was trimmed by 7 bases and J by 1 base, leaving 10 bases between them.

This clone was seen only a few times. This chain uses TRBV27 with TRBJ2-7; D is perhaps TRBD2 (5 bases). The ends were cut back, 4 bases at V and 6 bases at J, with 19 bases in the middle. Germline CDR1 and CDR2: MNHEY and SMNVEV (reference sequence). The CDR3 is 15 amino acids. The CDR3 protein is CASSSLGESGSEQYF. In DNA form, the CDR3 reads TGTGCCAGCAGTTCCTTGGGAGAATCGGGTAGCGAGCAGTACTTC.

This clone has only a few counts. V is TRBV5-4 and J is TRBJ2-1; D uncertain. CDR3 size: 13 residues. V was pared by 4 bases and J by 6 bases, with 11 bases between. Germline CDR1 and CDR2: SGHNT and YYREEE (reference sequence). The CDR3: CASSPVNSNEQFF. For the CDR3, the DNA is TGTGCCAGCAGCCCGGTCAACAGCAATGAGCAGTTCTTC. Drawing the rest from reference TRBV5-4 and TRBJ2-1, the complete variable domain is ETGVTQSPTHLIKTRGQQVTLRCSSQSGHNTVSWYQQALGQGPQFIFQYYREEENGRGNFPPRFSGLQFPNYSSELNVNALELDDSALYLCASSPVNSNEQFFGPGTRLTVL.

This clone has just a few counts. The J gene is TRBJ2-3, the V gene TRBV5-1; TRBD2 matches 9 bases. Trimming at V came to 0 bases and at J to 2 bases, leaving 13 bases not matched to a gene. This CDR3 has 19 amino acids. Germline V gene sequence: CDR1 SGHRS, CDR2 YFSETQ. This CDR3 is CASSLASRLAGMDTDTQYF. For the CDR3, the DNA is TGCGCCAGCAGCTTGGCCTCTCGGCTAGCGGGGATGGACACAGATACGCAGTATTTT.

The sample holds a few counts of this clone. This chain connects TRBV4-2 to TRBJ2-5, with 7 positions matching TRBD1. The germline gives CDR1 LGHNA, CDR2 YNFKEQ. V was clipped by 0 bases and J by 3 bases; unmatched bases: 10. The CDR3 runs to 17 residues. The CDR3 is CASSQDGSLDREETQYF. In DNA, the CDR3 is TGTGCCAGCAGCCAAGATGGGTCCCTCGACAGGGAAGAGACCCAGTACTTC.

This clone was detected only a few times. This chain joins TRBV14 and TRBJ2-4, with a possible D match to TRBD1 (6 bases). V lost 8 bases to trimming and J lost 7 bases, with 12 bases between them. The CDR3 runs 12 residues. The V gene's germline CDR1 is SGHDN and CDR2 FVKESK. The CDR3 DNA is TGTGCCAGCGCGGGTGGGGGCAACATTCAGTACTTC. Translated: CASAGGGNIQYF.